This T cell receptor (beta chain) appears in the sequencing data of a study of cytomegalovirus exposure and HLA in healthy donors. The PCR had 60 Vbeta and 13 Jbeta primers. The data were produced by immunoSEQ multiplex PCR, yet TCRdb's version contains in-frame clones alone and is incomplete. The sample lists 100,000 to 150,000 clones, about 80% seen once, with around 9.1% in the top ten. General study results and limits: An analysis done earlier found most TCR beta V segments productive about 90% or about 30% of the time.

CDR1 is KGHSH, CDR2 LQKENI, per germline. The CDR3 length is 15 residues. The V gene end was trimmed by 3 bases and the J gene end by 4 bases; junction bases not matched to a gene: 8. This clone showed up just once. Its antigen is as yet unknown. The chain joins TRBV18 to TRBJ2-5; 7 positions match TRBD1. This sequence was found in a woman aged 45-65 years in good health and CMV-seropositive. Material: PBMCs. CDR3 in DNA: TGTGCCAGCTCACCCTTACAGGGACAGAGAGAGACCCAGTACTTC. It codes for CASSPLQGQRETQYF.